What follows are 30 T cell receptor beta chains derived from one specimen sequenced in a study of vaccination and CD4 T cells after COVID-19. This sample's treatment: roughly 10-day PBMC culture with coronavirus spike peptide pools or control peptides (ViraFEST assay). According to the study, CD4+ T cells from the unexposed donor were gathered ahead of the COVID-19 pandemic (2011-2018). The Oncomine TCR Beta short-read assay was what sequenced the DNA obtained from cultured CD4+ T cells. TCRdb processed the PCR reads anew with MiXCR; each CDR3 protein has one entry. Among thousands of distinct CDR3 sequences listed, roughly 50% were seen once. Antigens of these TCRs are unknown. The material sequenced was CD4+ T cells from blood, cultured in vitro. Every receptor here comes from a human donor in good health.

V usage is TRBV2 and J usage is TRBJ2-3; D may be TRBD2 (6 bases). CDR1 and CDR2 (germline): SNHLY, FYNNEI. The CDR3 covers 16 residues. V lost 6 bases, J lost 2 bases, and 18 bases lay in between. The CDR3 DNA reads TGTGCCAGCAGCCTTCTCGGCGGAGGGGACACAGATACGCAGTATTTT. Residues: CASSLLGGGDTDTQYF.

The chain links TRBV5-1 to TRBJ1-6, with D possibly being TRBD1 (6 bases). From germline, CDR1 is SGHRS and CDR2 YFSETQ. V was pared by 1 base and J by 5 bases, with 10 bases between. This CDR3 is 15 amino acids long. The CDR3 region has the DNA TGCGCCAGCAGCTTGTCCGGGACAAATAATTCACCCCTCCACTTT. Its translation: CASSLSGTNNSPLHF.

This clonotype showed up just once. The chain employs TRBV20-1 and TRBJ1-5; perhaps TRBD1 as D (5 bases). This CDR3 has 13 residues. The V gene's germline CDR1 is DFQATT and CDR2 SNEGSKA (reference sequence). V was cut by 5 bases and J by 9 bases, with 17 bases left in between. The DNA of the CDR3 is TGCAGTGCTCGACAGTATCTGGAGATGCCCCAGCATTTT. This codes for CSARQYLEMPQHF.

This chain connects TRBV7-9 to TRBJ2-1; unclear D gene. The CDR3 totals 12 residues. V lost 2 bases and J 6 bases, leaving 5 bases between the germline ends. CDR1 is SEHNR, CDR2 FQNEAQ, per germline (reference sequence). CDR3 in DNA: TGTGCCAGCAGCTTAACGGTCAATGAGCAGTTCTTC. Protein: CASSLTVNEQFF.

This chain joins TRBV6-1 and TRBJ2-1, with D perhaps assigned TRBD1 or TRBD2 (5 bases each). Germline V gene sequence: CDR1 MNHNS, CDR2 SASEGT. The V end was cut by 0 bases, the J end by 4 bases, with 16 bases between. This CDR3 comprises 17 residues. The DNA of the CDR3 is TGTGCCAGCAGTGAAGCTTGGGGCGGGCTCCCTTACAATGAGCAGTTCTTC. This translates into CASSEAWGGLPYNEQFF.

There are a few counts of this clonotype. This chain connects TRBV7-3 to TRBJ2-5; 7 bases are a match to TRBD1. Germline lookup yields CDR1 SGHTA and CDR2 FQGTGA. This CDR3 spans 15 amino acids. The J segment lost 1 base and the V segment lost 5 bases, leaving 7 bases of the junction unmatched. CDR3 coding DNA: TGTGCCAGCAGCAGTTCCAGGGGGACCCAAGAGACCCAGTACTTC. Translation gives CASSSSRGTQETQYF.

The chain employs TRBV19 and TRBJ1-5; D remains ambiguous. The CDR3 contains 16 residues. The germline V gene encodes CDR1 LNHDA and CDR2 SQIVND (reference sequence). V lost 5 bases and J 6 bases, leaving 20 bases between the germline ends. The CDR3 DNA is TGTGCCAGTAGTCTCGAGCGGCAAACATTCGGTCAGCCCCAGCATTTT. Its protein is CASSLERQTFGQPQHF.

This clonotype occurred a few times. The J gene is TRBJ1-1, the V gene TRBV27, with 9 bases matching TRBD1. From germline, CDR1 is MNHEY and CDR2 SMNVEV (reference sequence). The CDR3 has 12 amino acids. V lost 4 bases to trimming and J lost 11 bases; unmatched junction nucleotides: 5. The CDR3 protein is CASSSQGAVAFF. CDR3 bases: TGTGCCAGCAGTTCACAGGGGGCCGTCGCTTTCTTT.

The table lists this clonotype with a few counts. CDR3 DNA: TGTGCCAGCAGTTATACCGAGACCCAGTACTTC. Amino acid sequence: CASSYTETQYF. The genes are TRBV6-2 or TRBV6-3 and TRBJ2-5; no clear D gene. CDR1 MNHEY and CDR2 SVGEGT come from the germline V gene. CDR3 length equals 11 residues. V was trimmed by 3 bases and J by 5 bases, leaving 4 bases between them.

The V and J genes are TRBV7-8 and TRBJ1-6; D is perhaps TRBD1 (5 bases). There are 20 residues in the CDR3. Looked up from germline, CDR1 is SGHVS and CDR2 is FQNEAQ. V lost 5 bases and J 13 bases, leaving 36 bases between the germline ends. The CDR3 spells CASSQYSIPTAEGKFRPLHF. In DNA, the CDR3 is TGTGCCAGCAGCCAATACTCCATCCCCACCGCGGAGGGGAAGTTTCGTCCCCTCCACTTT.

This clonotype is categorized as medium-sized (0.01 to 0.1%). The rearrangement joins TRBV7-2 to TRBJ2-3, with D hard to call. The CDR3 loop spans 12 amino acids. Deletions cut 4 bases from V and 2 bases from J, with 4 bases between. Germline V gives CDR1 SGHTA, CDR2 FQGNSA. CDR3 residues: CASSSYTDTQYF. For the CDR3, the DNA is TGTGCCAGCAGCTCCTACACAGATACGCAGTATTTT.

Judged by abundance, this clonotype is large. This chain connects TRBV6-1 to TRBJ1-2, with 7 bases lining up with TRBD1. There are 14 residues in the CDR3. Trimming removed 8 bases from V and 5 bases from J; junction bases left unmatched: 11. Germline CDR1 reads MNHNS; CDR2 reads SASEGT. This chain's CDR3 is CASANGQAPYGYTF. Written as DNA, the CDR3 is TGTGCCAGCGCCAATGGACAGGCACCGTATGGCTACACCTTC.

This clonotype was counted only a few times. The chain links TRBV6-2 or TRBV6-3 to TRBJ1-5; 7 nucleotides agree with TRBD1. The CDR3 is 15 amino acids. The germline V gene has CDR1 MNHEY and CDR2 SVGEGT. Trimming removed 6 bases from V and 7 bases from J; junction bases left unmatched: 12. The CDR3 nucleotides are TGTGCCAGCAGCCTACAGGGGAAAAGTAGGCAGCCCCAGCATTTT. It codes for CASSLQGKSRQPQHF.

The rearrangement uses TRBV7-6 and TRBJ1-5, with 10 nucleotides matching TRBD1. This CDR3 spans 15 amino acids. CDR1 and CDR2 (germline): SGHVS, FNYEAQ. V shed 6 bases and J 6 bases; nucleotides not matched to a gene: 8. In nucleotides, the CDR3 is TGTGCCAGCAGTTCTGGACAGGGGGTTACTCAGCCCCAGCATTTT. Its protein product is CASSSGQGVTQPQHF.

This clonotype was seen once. This chain links TRBV5-4 with TRBJ2-5; 8 bases are shared with TRBD1. CDR1 and CDR2 (germline): SGHNT, YYREEE (reference sequence). CDR3 length: 14 amino acids. J lost 3 bases, V lost 2 bases, and 3 bases had no gene match. The CDR3 DNA sequence: TGTGCCAGCAGCTTTCAACAGGGGGAAGAGACCCAGTACTTC. This encodes CASSFQQGEETQYF.

V gene TRBV20-1 combines with J gene TRBJ2-1; no firm D call. Germline values: CDR1 DFQATT, CDR2 SNEGSKA (reference sequence). Trimming took 3 bases from V and 4 from J, leaving 10 bases between them. The CDR3 covers 13 residues. The CDR3 is CSARVGSYNEQFF. CDR3 bases: TGCAGTGCTAGGGTGGGGTCTTACAATGAGCAGTTCTTC.

This clonotype came up a few times. V gene TRBV7-9 combines with J gene TRBJ1-1; no reliable D call. This CDR3 has 12 amino acids. The germline CDR1 and CDR2 sequences are SEHNR and FQNEAQ (reference sequence). Trimming shortened V by 3 bases and J by 2 bases, and 4 bases separated the two germline ends. The DNA for the CDR3 is TGTGCCAGCAGCTTCCCCAACACTGAAGCTTTCTTT. Residues: CASSFPNTEAFF.

V is TRBV5-1 and J is TRBJ1-5; TRBD1 matches 8 bases. Losses at the gene ends were 1 base for V and 3 bases for J; bases not matched to a gene: 6. Germline assignment: CDR1 SGHRS and CDR2 YFSETQ. CDR3 length: 16 amino acids. The CDR3 sequence is CASSLRPGQDNQPQHF. The CDR3 DNA is TGCGCCAGCAGCTTGAGGCCGGGACAGGACAATCAGCCCCAGCATTTT.

The chain joins TRBV9 to TRBJ1-2; D is uncertain. Trimming took off 3 bases at V and 7 bases at J, with 13 bases between the two ends. The germline CDR1 and CDR2 sequences are SGDLS and YYNGEE. This CDR3 comprises 13 residues. The DNA for the CDR3 is TGTGCCAGCAGCGAGAGAGGACGGGGTGGCTACACCTTC. The encoded protein is CASSERGRGGYTF.

The chain carries TRBV27 and TRBJ2-6; D ambiguous. The CDR3 is 14 residues long. CDR1 MNHEY and CDR2 SMNVEV come from the germline V gene (reference sequence). The V and J ends lost 1 base and 1 base respectively, with 2 bases between them. CDR3 residues: CASSLLSGANVLTF. Written as DNA, the CDR3 is TGTGCCAGCAGTTTATTATCTGGGGCCAACGTCCTGACTTTC.

This clonotype was detected a few times. The chain recombines TRBV19 with TRBJ1-5; D is undetermined. Trimming removed 3 bases from V and 2 bases from J, with 8 bases in between. Germline CDR1 reads LNHDA; CDR2 reads SQIVND (reference sequence). This CDR3 contains 14 residues. The CDR3 is CASSITMGNQPQHF. The CDR3 nucleotides read TGTGCCAGTAGTATTACGATGGGCAATCAGCCCCAGCATTTT.

Concerning this clonotype itself: One junction end disagrees with the germline gene, perhaps due to a read error. The genes are TRBV30 and TRBJ1-1, with D perhaps TRBD1 (5 bases). Germline V CDR1 and CDR2: GTSNPN, SVGIG (reference sequence). The CDR3 sequence is 14 residues long. The CDR3: CAWGVGGGGTEAFF. In DNA form, the CDR3 reads TGTGCCTGGGGTGTGGGGGGGGGAGGAACTGAAGCTTTCTTT.

V is TRBV15 and J is TRBJ1-6; no clear D. Germline assignment: CDR1 LNHNV and CDR2 YYDKDF (reference sequence). The V end lost 5 bases, the J end lost 7 bases, and 12 bases lay between the germline ends. The CDR3 runs to 14 residues. The CDR3 DNA reads as TGTGCCACCAGCCCCCGGGTCATGAATTCACCCCTCCACTTT. Its translation is CATSPRVMNSPLHF.

This chain connects TRBV5-6 to TRBJ1-1; TRBD1 aligns across 7 bases. The CDR3 spans 15 residues. Losses at the gene ends were 2 bases for V and 6 bases for J; bases not matched to a gene: 10. Germline CDR1 reads SGHDT; CDR2 reads YYEEEE. Written as DNA, the CDR3 is TGTGCCAGCAGCTTCGTGTTTAGACAGGGATCTGAAGCTTTCTTT. This codes for CASSFVFRQGSEAFF.

This clonotype was found a few times. The chain uses TRBV7-6 and TRBJ2-5; TRBD1 matches 9 bases. The germline V gene has CDR1 SGHVS and CDR2 FNYEAQ. There are 15 residues in the CDR3. The ends lost 3 bases at V and 5 bases at J; junction bases unmatched: 7. CDR3: CASSFSGTGYETQYF. The CDR3 nucleotides read TGTGCCAGCAGCTTTTCCGGGACAGGGTATGAGACCCAGTACTTC. The full variable domain, rest sourced from reference TRBV7-6 and TRBJ2-5, is GAGVSQSPRYKVTKRGQDVALRCDPISGHVSLYWYRQALGQGPEFLTYFNYEAQQDKSGLPNDRFSAERPEGSISTLTIQRTEQRDSAMYRCASSFSGTGYETQYFGPGTRLLVL.

The sample holds a few counts of this clonotype. CDR3 sequence: CASGTSPDTQYF. The DNA of the CDR3 is TGTGCCAGCGGGACTAGTCCGGATACGCAGTATTTT. The chain couples TRBV7-3 to TRBJ2-3; 8 positions agree with TRBD2. Germline values: CDR1 SGHTA, CDR2 FQGTGA. After removal of 8 bases from V and 6 bases from J, the junction contained 4 bases not matched to a gene. There are 12 residues in the CDR3.

This chain joins TRBV10-3 and TRBJ2-3, with 8 bases lining up with TRBD2. The germline V gene has CDR1 ENHRY and CDR2 SYGVKD. J was trimmed by 2 bases and V by 6 bases; bases with no gene match: 10. This CDR3 contains 16 residues. The CDR3 nucleotides are TGTGCCATCAGGACTAGCGATCCTAGCTCCACAGATACGCAGTATTTT. Amino acids: CAIRTSDPSSTDTQYF.

The chain joins TRBV6-1 to TRBJ1-3, with D possibly matching TRBD1 (5 bases). Trimming shortened V by 7 bases and J by 2 bases, and 18 bases separated the two germline ends. Germline values: CDR1 MNHNS, CDR2 SASEGT. This CDR3 region has 16 residues. This CDR3 reads CASTGGFGIAGNTIYF. The CDR3 nucleotides read TGTGCCAGCACGGGGGGTTTTGGGATAGCTGGAAACACCATATATTTT.

This clonotype was detected only a few times. V and J are TRBV27 and TRBJ2-3; D ambiguous. V was trimmed by 2 bases and J by 7 bases, leaving 4 bases between them. The CDR3 contains 11 residues. Per the germline V gene, CDR1 is MNHEY and CDR2 is SMNVEV (reference sequence). The CDR3 coding sequence is TGTGCCAGCAGTTTAGGCCATACGCAGTATTTT. The encoded protein is CASSLGHTQYF.

This clonotype came up a few times. This chain links TRBV7-6 with TRBJ1-6, with TRBD1 matching 8 bases. The junction had 3 bases not matched to a gene; V was cut back by 3 bases and J by 5 bases. CDR1 is SGHVS, CDR2 FNYEAQ, per germline. The length of the CDR3 is 15 residues. For the CDR3, the DNA is TGTGCCAGCAGCTTGGACAGGGCGCATAATTCACCCCTCCACTTT. Amino acid sequence: CASSLDRAHNSPLHF.